The 28 T cell receptor beta chains below were found in one sample sequenced in a study of metastatic and nonmetastatic thyroid tumors. No treatment had been given to any patient before thyroid surgery. TCRdb re-analyzed the PCR reads through MiXCR. The sample includes fewer than 40,000 clones, around half seen only once; the top ten take roughly 25%. What was sequenced was tumor tissue. The receptors were gathered from a male donor with papillary thyroid cancer or a benign thyroid nodule (not recorded which). Some clones in this sample may be carry-over from other donors' samples.

The chain has TRBV7-8 and TRBJ2-7; D is possibly TRBD1 (6 bases). The length of the CDR3 is 14 residues. CDR1 and CDR2 (germline): SGHVS, FQNEAQ. Trimming took 5 bases from V and 2 from J, leaving 13 bases between them. DNA of the CDR3: TGTGCCAGCAGCAGTAGGACAGAGACCTACGAGCAGTACTTC. Protein: CASSSRTETYEQYF.

This clone appeared a few times. The chain carries TRBV6-1 and TRBJ2-3; no clear D gene. CDR1 is MNHNS and CDR2 is SASEGT in the germline V gene. Trimming pared 5 bases from V and 1 base from J, leaving 16 bases between. The CDR3 spans 16 residues. The CDR3 nucleotides read TGTGCCAGCAGTCCGGAAGTTACCGGCGGCACAGATACGCAGTATTTT. Translating gives CASSPEVTGGTDTQYF.

The rearrangement uses TRBV6-1 and TRBJ1-6, with unresolved D. V was pared by 5 bases and J by 7 bases, with 15 bases between. CDR3 length equals 15 residues. Looked up from germline, CDR1 is MNHNS and CDR2 is SASEGT. The CDR3: CASSQPPTRNSPLHF. The CDR3 DNA sequence: TGTGCCAGCAGTCAGCCCCCCACTCGAAATTCACCCCTCCACTTT.

The chain couples TRBV4-1 to TRBJ1-2; tentatively, D is TRBD1 (5 bases). CDR1 is MGHRA and CDR2 is YSYEKL in the germline V gene. Trimming removed 0 bases at V and 4 bases at J, with 15 bases between. The CDR3 is 16 residues long. As DNA, the CDR3 is TGCGCCAGCAGCCAAGATGTTGGGGGTCCCATCTATGGCTACACCTTC. Protein: CASSQDVGGPIYGYTF.

A note on this clone: No conserved phenylalanine or tryptophan is present at the end of the CDR3, so a read error is the likely explanation. The chain is built from TRBV25-1 and TRBJ1-3; D unclear. In germline, CDR1 is MGHDK, CDR2 SYGVNS. V gave up 5 bases and J gave up 0 bases, with 8 bases separating them. The CDR3 runs to 14 residues. The CDR3 DNA is TGTGCCAGCAGTCGCCAGAACTCTGGAAACACCATATATTGT. Its translation: CASSRQNSGNTIYC.

The genes are TRBV6-2 or TRBV6-3 and TRBJ2-7, with 7 bases that match TRBD1. Trimming cost V 2 bases and J 3 bases; bases outside gene matches: 4. Per the germline V gene, CDR1 is MNHEY and CDR2 is SVGEGT. This CDR3 has 14 amino acids. This CDR3 is CASSYLGTDYEQYF. CDR3 nucleotide sequence: TGTGCCAGCAGTTACCTAGGGACAGACTACGAGCAGTACTTC.

This chain connects TRBV5-1 to TRBJ2-7, with 9 bases fitting TRBD1. The CDR3 covers 16 residues. CDR1 and CDR2 (germline): SGHRS, YFSETQ. Losses at the gene ends were 7 bases for V and 2 bases for J; bases not matched to a gene: 13. CDR3 protein: CASAKGGDRVTYEQYF. The CDR3 nucleotides are TGCGCCAGCGCGAAAGGGGGGGACAGGGTTACCTACGAGCAGTACTTC.

The chain uses TRBV4-2 and TRBJ2-1, with TRBD1 matching 7 bases. The CDR3 sequence is 16 residues long. CDR1 is LGHNA and CDR2 is YNFKEQ in the germline V gene. V lost 5 bases, J lost 7 bases, and 14 bases stayed unmatched. CDR3 coding DNA: TGTGCCAGCAGCGTATACAGGGGCGACAGGATAAATGAGCAGTTCTTC. This encodes CASSVYRGDRINEQFF.

This clone was picked up a small number of times. V is TRBV6-1 and J is TRBJ1-5; unclear D gene. This CDR3 is built from 14 residues. Germline CDR1 and CDR2: MNHNS and SASEGT. The germline V and J ends were trimmed by 5 bases and 4 bases, with 12 bases remaining between them. Written as DNA, the CDR3 is TGTGCCAGCAGTTTGGGTATCACTAATCAGCCCCAGCATTTT. This translates into CASSLGITNQPQHF.

The V gene is TRBV7-9, the J gene TRBJ2-7; D call uncertain. The CDR3 contains 13 residues. The germline V gene encodes CDR1 SEHNR and CDR2 FQNEAQ (reference sequence). V was clipped by 1 base and J by 3 bases, with 7 bases between them. CDR3 DNA: TGTGCCAGCAGCTTAGTGGCGGACTACGAGCAGTACTTC. This encodes CASSLVADYEQYF. Full variable domain (missing parts from reference TRBV7-9 and TRBJ2-7): DTGVSQNPRHKITKRGQNVTFRCDPISEHNRLYWYRQTLGQGPEFLTYFQNEAQLEKSRLLSDRFSAERPKGSFSTLEIQRTEQGDSAMYLCASSLVADYEQYFGPGTRLTVT.

The chain couples TRBV11-3 to TRBJ1-2; D gene uncertain. The length of the CDR3 is 12 residues. From germline, CDR1 is SGHNT and CDR2 YENEEA. V was trimmed by 4 bases and J by 6 bases, leaving 9 bases between them. CDR3 in DNA: TGTGCCAGCAGCTCTCGTGAGGATGGCTACACCTTC. Translation gives CASSSREDGYTF.

This clone was detected ten times or more. The rearrangement uses TRBV6-5 and TRBJ2-2; 10 bases match TRBD1. The CDR3 has 15 amino acids. CDR1 and CDR2 (germline): MNHEY, SVGAGI. With 2 bases clipped from V and 6 bases from J, the junction kept 3 bases outside the gene matches. The CDR3 here is CASSYGTGVPGELFF. Written as DNA, the CDR3 is TGTGCCAGCAGTTACGGGACAGGGGTGCCCGGGGAGCTGTTTTTT.

V and J are TRBV6-6 and TRBJ2-3; perhaps TRBD2 as D (5 bases). This CDR3 has 15 residues. V lost 0 bases and J lost 5, with 12 bases in between. Per the germline V gene, CDR1 is MNHNY and CDR2 is SVGAGI (reference sequence). CDR3 loop: CASSYSWLAKDTQYF. In nucleotides, the CDR3 is TGTGCCAGCAGTTACTCGTGGCTAGCAAAAGATACGCAGTATTTT.

The chain employs TRBV10-3 and TRBJ2-1, with 12 nucleotides matching TRBD2. With V trimmed by 4 bases and J by 4 bases, 11 bases remained unmatched. The CDR3 runs to 18 residues. The germline V gene has CDR1 ENHRY and CDR2 SYGVKD. CDR3: CAISVHDQGLAGYNEQFF. The CDR3 nucleotides are TGTGCCATCAGTGTCCACGACCAGGGACTAGCGGGTTACAATGAGCAGTTCTTC.

This chain joins TRBV4-1 and TRBJ2-7; TRBD1 aligns across 8 bases. Germline CDR1 MGHRA, CDR2 YSYEKL. This CDR3 has 16 residues. Unmatched junction bases numbered 6, after V lost 1 base and J lost 1 base. CDR3 DNA sequence: TGCGCCAGCAGCCAAGTTGGACAGGGTAGTTCCTACGAGCAGTACTTC. This codes for CASSQVGQGSSYEQYF.

The chain employs TRBV6-1 and TRBJ2-1; 7 nucleotides match TRBD2. The CDR3 runs 15 residues. The germline CDR1 and CDR2 sequences are MNHNS and SASEGT. The J segment lost 2 bases and the V segment lost 5 bases, leaving 6 bases of the junction unmatched. CDR3 nucleotides: TGTGCCAGCAGTTTGGGGAGGGGAGCCTACAATGAGCAGTTCTTC. Protein product: CASSLGRGAYNEQFF.

The rearrangement joins TRBV30 to TRBJ1-5; D is ambiguous. From germline, CDR1 is GTSNPN and CDR2 SVGIG (reference sequence). The CDR3 has 13 residues. Trimming left V 2 bases short and J 5 bases short, with 10 bases between. The CDR3 here is CAWSKRVDQPQHF. In DNA form, the CDR3 reads TGTGCCTGGAGTAAGAGGGTCGATCAGCCCCAGCATTTT.

This clone showed up just once. The chain combines TRBV20-1 with TRBJ2-1; tentatively, D is TRBD1 or TRBD2 (6 bases each). This CDR3 region has 14 residues. Germline-derived CDR1 and CDR2 are DFQATT and SNEGSKA (reference sequence). Trimming removed 6 bases at V and 4 bases at J, with 16 bases between. This CDR3 reads CSANREVGYNEQFF. The CDR3 nucleotides are TGCAGTGCCAACAGGGAGGTAGGGTACAATGAGCAGTTCTTC.

J is TRBJ1-3 and V is TRBV20-1; possibly TRBD1 for D (5 bases). CDR1 DFQATT and CDR2 SNEGSKA come from the germline V gene (reference sequence). Trimming shortened V by 0 bases and J by 3 bases, and 12 bases separated the two germline ends. This CDR3 has 15 residues. The CDR3 nucleotides are TGCAGTGCTAGAGATCCCCAGGGAGGTGGAAACACCATATATTTT. Translated, it gives CSARDPQGGGNTIYF.

This clone has a handful of counts. The chain has TRBV6-2 or TRBV6-3 and TRBJ2-1; D is perhaps TRBD1 or TRBD2 (5 bases each). Germline V gives CDR1 MNHEY, CDR2 SVGEGT. V was shortened by 6 bases and J by 10 bases, with 16 bases between the two germline ends. The CDR3 runs 13 residues. The CDR3 DNA follows: TGTGCCAGCAGCCCTGAAGACAGCGGCGAGCAGTTCTTC. Translation gives CASSPEDSGEQFF.

The chain combines TRBV7-9 with TRBJ1-2; no firm D call. Germline CDR1 is SEHNR and CDR2 is FQNEAQ (reference sequence). The CDR3 totals 14 residues. V lost 2 bases and J 8 bases, leaving 15 bases between the germline ends. The CDR3, as DNA: TGTGCCAGCAGCTTATCCGGTGCGCTCGGGGGCTACACCTTC. It translates to CASSLSGALGGYTF.

The gene calls are TRBV20-1 and TRBJ1-5; D might be TRBD1 (5 bases). Trimming took off 4 bases at V and 2 bases at J, with 15 bases between the two ends. CDR1 and CDR2 (germline): DFQATT, SNEGSKA (reference sequence). The CDR3 covers 15 residues. CDR3 sequence reads: CSAKREGSRNQPQHF. DNA for the CDR3: TGCAGTGCTAAAAGGGAGGGGAGTCGCAATCAGCCCCAGCATTTT.

The V call is TRBV28, the J call TRBJ2-3, with 10 bases that match TRBD2. J lost 2 bases, V lost 5 bases, and 7 bases had no gene match. The CDR3 contains 16 residues. Germline V CDR1 and CDR2: MDHEN, SYDVKM. CDR3: CASSDPSGSLTDTQYF. The CDR3 DNA follows: TGTGCCAGCAGTGACCCTAGCGGGAGCCTCACAGATACGCAGTATTTT. The complete variable domain, with remaining parts taken from reference TRBV28 and TRBJ2-3, reads DVKVTQSSRYLVKRTGEKVFLECVQDMDHENMFWYRQDPGLGLRLIYFSYDVKMKEKGDIPEGYSVSREKKERFSLILESASTNQTSMYLCASSDPSGSLTDTQYFGPGTRLTVL.

V usage is TRBV6-1 and J usage is TRBJ2-7; D might be TRBD1 (6 bases). Looked up from germline, CDR1 is MNHNS and CDR2 is SASEGT. Trimming took off 5 bases at V and 3 bases at J, with 17 bases between the two ends. This CDR3 is 15 amino acids long. The CDR3 region has the DNA TGTGCCAGCAGTAAGCGGACAGCCCAGATCTACGAGCAGTACTTC. This translates into CASSKRTAQIYEQYF.

The chain is built from TRBV6-2 or TRBV6-3 and TRBJ2-1; D remains unclear. The ends were cut back, 3 bases at V and 8 bases at J, with 5 bases in the middle. CDR1 and CDR2 from the germline V gene are MNHEY and SVGEGT. CDR3 size: 11 residues. The CDR3 DNA reads as TGTGCCAGCAGTTATTGGGATGAGCAGTTCTTC. Its translation is CASSYWDEQFF.

The rearrangement joins TRBV9 to TRBJ1-2, with 7 positions matching TRBD1. The V segment lost 5 bases and the J segment 1 base; nucleotides outside the gene matches: 5. Looked up from germline, CDR1 is SGDLS and CDR2 is YYNGEE. CDR3 length: 14 residues. The CDR3 nucleotides read TGTGCCAGCAGAAGAACAGGGGATAACTATGGCTACACCTTC. Its translation: CASRRTGDNYGYTF.

This clone was detected a few times. The chain uses TRBV28 and TRBJ2-7, with D hard to call. V was cut by 6 bases and J by 2 bases, with 14 bases left in between. Per the germline V gene, CDR1 is MDHEN and CDR2 is SYDVKM. The CDR3 spans 14 residues. The CDR3 DNA follows: TGTGCCAGCAGCGGACCGATTGAAGCCTACGAGCAGTACTTC. This codes for CASSGPIEAYEQYF.

The table lists this clone with many counts. V and J are TRBV6-1 and TRBJ1-2; D is undetermined. Germline V lookup: CDR1 MNHNS, CDR2 SASEGT. Trimming took off 2 bases at V and 5 bases at J, with 12 bases between the two ends. The CDR3 totals 14 residues. This CDR3 is CASSEREGSYGYTF. The CDR3 DNA follows: TGTGCCAGCAGTGAACGAGAAGGGAGTTATGGCTACACCTTC.